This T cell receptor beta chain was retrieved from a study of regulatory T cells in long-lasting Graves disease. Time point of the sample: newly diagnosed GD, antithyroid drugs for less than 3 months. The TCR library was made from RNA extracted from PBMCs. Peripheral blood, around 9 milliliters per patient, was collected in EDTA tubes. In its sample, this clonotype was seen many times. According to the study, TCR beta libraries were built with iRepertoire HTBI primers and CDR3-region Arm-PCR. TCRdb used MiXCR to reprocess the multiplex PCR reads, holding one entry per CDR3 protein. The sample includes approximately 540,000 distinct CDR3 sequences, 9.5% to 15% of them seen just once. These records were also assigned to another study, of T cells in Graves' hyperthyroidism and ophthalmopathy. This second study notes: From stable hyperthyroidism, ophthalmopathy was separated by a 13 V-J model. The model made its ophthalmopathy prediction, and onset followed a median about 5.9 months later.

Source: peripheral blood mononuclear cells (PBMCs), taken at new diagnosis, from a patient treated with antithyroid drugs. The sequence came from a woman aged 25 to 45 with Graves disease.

CDR3 in DNA: TGTGCCAGCAGTTACCCCAGTGGGGGTTTCAGGAACACTGAAGCTTTCTTT. Translated, it gives CASSYPSGGFRNTEAFF. The chain joins TRBV6-5 to TRBJ1-1; D might be TRBD1 (5 bases). The CDR3 consists of 17 residues. Trimming removed 2 bases at V and 1 base at J, with 17 bases between. CDR1 is MNHEY and CDR2 is SVGAGI in the germline V gene.